The entry below describes one T cell receptor beta chain. Antigen: not known. This record comes from a study of T-cell reconstitution after alpha-beta-depleted transplantation in children. Study-wide results and caveats: Surviving recipient T cells and thymic progenitors accounted for the high day-60 TCRbeta diversity observed in some patients. Newly produced T cells mostly provided counts and TCRbeta diversity after one year, as hyperexpanded clones declined. The origin of alpha-beta T cells about two months after transplant was reportedly several hundred expanded graft clones.

Preparation of the TCRbeta library used unique molecular identifiers. TCRdb ran MiXCR on the PCR reads and lists one entry per CDR3 protein. The table shows around 420,000 distinct CDR3 sequences, with 15% to 20% occurring only once. Germline CDR1 and CDR2: SNHLY and FYNNEI. The CDR3 contains 14 residues. Trimming pared 5 bases from V and 3 bases from J, leaving 14 bases between. The clonotype originates from a boy in the first two years of life who had a stem cell transplant for Wiskott-Aldrich syndrome, so the T cells may come from the graft donor. The chain links TRBV2 to TRBJ2-7; tentatively, D is TRBD2 (6 bases). The input for sequencing was PBMCs, mostly from graft donor cells, taken 360 days after TCRalphabeta/CD19-depleted stem cell transplant. The chain's CDR3 is CASSFVGGLYEQYF. The CDR3 nucleotides read TGTGCCAGCAGTTTCGTAGGAGGGCTCTACGAGCAGTACTTC. The full variable domain, rest sourced from reference TRBV2 and TRBJ2-7, is EPEVTQTPSHQVTQMGQEVILRCVPISNHLYFYWYRQILGQKVEFLVSFYNNEISEKSEIFDDQFSVERPDGSNFTLKIRSTKLEDSAMYFCASSFVGGLYEQYFGPGTRLTVT.